This passage covers 3 T cell receptor beta chains from one sample sequenced in a study of blood T cell repertoires in COVID-19. Sequenced by immunoSEQ multiplex PCR; TCRdb stores in-frame clones only, minus some. The profile covers about 74,000 clones, with 90% appearing a single time and over 8% taken by the ten largest. The sequenced material came from peripheral blood. The origin of the receptors is a human donor in a cohort sampled during active COVID-19.

The V call is TRBV7-6, the J call TRBJ2-1; TRBD2 matches 8 bases. V dropped 1 base and J dropped 5; count of bases not matched to a gene: 10. Germline-derived CDR1 and CDR2 are SGHVS and FNYEAQ. This CDR3 region has 17 residues. The CDR3 bases are TGTGCCAGCAGCTTAGACGGGGACCGGGAGGGGGACAATGAGCAGTTCTTC. It yields the protein CASSLDGDREGDNEQFF.

The chain links TRBV6-6 to TRBJ2-1; no clear D gene. The V gene's germline CDR1 is MNHNY and CDR2 SVGAGI (reference sequence). This CDR3 contains 14 residues. Trimming stripped 0 bases from V and 6 bases from J, with 9 bases between. Here the CDR3 reads CASSYSRRGNEQFF. The CDR3 DNA sequence: TGTGCCAGCAGTTACTCGAGGCGTGGCAATGAGCAGTTCTTC.

This clone has just one count. This chain joins TRBV18 and TRBJ1-1; 7 positions agree with TRBD1. After removal of 6 bases from V and 6 bases from J, the junction contained 4 bases not matched to a gene. This CDR3 comprises 12 residues. Germline CDR1 is KGHSH and CDR2 is LQKENI. CDR3 region: CASSWTGAEAFF. Written as DNA, the CDR3 is TGTGCCAGCTCTTGGACAGGAGCTGAAGCTTTCTTT.